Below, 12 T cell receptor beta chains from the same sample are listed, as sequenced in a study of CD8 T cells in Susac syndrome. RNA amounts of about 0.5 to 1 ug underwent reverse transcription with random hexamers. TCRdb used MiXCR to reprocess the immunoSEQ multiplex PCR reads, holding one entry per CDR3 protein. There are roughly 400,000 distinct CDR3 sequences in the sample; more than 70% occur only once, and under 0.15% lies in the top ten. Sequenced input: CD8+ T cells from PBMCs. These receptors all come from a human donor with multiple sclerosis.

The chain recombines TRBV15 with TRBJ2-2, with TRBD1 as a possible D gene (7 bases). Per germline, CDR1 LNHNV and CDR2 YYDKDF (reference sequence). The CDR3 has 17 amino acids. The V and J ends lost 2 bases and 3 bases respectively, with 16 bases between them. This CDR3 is CATSRLDREAYTGELFF. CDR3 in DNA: TGTGCCACCAGCAGATTAGACAGGGAGGCGTACACCGGGGAGCTGTTTTTT.

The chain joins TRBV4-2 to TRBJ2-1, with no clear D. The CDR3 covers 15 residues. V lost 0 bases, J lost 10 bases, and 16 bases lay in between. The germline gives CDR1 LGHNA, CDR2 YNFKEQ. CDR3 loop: CASSQDGPLFGEQFF. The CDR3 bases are TGTGCCAGCAGCCAAGATGGCCCCCTTTTTGGGGAGCAGTTCTTC.

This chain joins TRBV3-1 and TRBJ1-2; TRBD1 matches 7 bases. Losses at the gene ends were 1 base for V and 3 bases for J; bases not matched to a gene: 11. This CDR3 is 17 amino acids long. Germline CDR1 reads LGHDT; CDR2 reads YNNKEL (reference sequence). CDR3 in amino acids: CASSQVPGGQGDYGYTF. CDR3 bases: TGTGCCAGCAGCCAAGTCCCTGGTGGGCAGGGGGACTATGGCTACACCTTC.

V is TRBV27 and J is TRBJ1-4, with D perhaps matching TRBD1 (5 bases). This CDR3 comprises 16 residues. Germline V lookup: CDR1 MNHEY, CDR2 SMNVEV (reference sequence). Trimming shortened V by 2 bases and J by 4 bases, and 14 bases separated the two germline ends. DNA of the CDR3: TGTGCCAGCAGTTTAGGCGCGGGACGGATTAATGAAAAACTGTTTTTT. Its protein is CASSLGAGRINEKLFF.

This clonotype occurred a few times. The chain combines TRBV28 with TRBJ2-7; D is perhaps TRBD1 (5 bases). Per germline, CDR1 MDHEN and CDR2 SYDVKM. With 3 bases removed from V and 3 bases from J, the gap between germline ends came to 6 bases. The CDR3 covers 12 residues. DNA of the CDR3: TGTGCCAGCAGTTTGACAGACTACGAGCAGTACTTC. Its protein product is CASSLTDYEQYF.

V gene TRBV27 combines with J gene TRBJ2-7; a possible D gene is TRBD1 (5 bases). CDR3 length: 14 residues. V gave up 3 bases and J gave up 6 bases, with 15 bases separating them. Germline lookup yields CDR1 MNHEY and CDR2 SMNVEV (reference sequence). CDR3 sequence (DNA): TGTGCCAGCAGTTTGAACTTCCAGGGTGGCGAGCAGTACTTC. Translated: CASSLNFQGGEQYF.

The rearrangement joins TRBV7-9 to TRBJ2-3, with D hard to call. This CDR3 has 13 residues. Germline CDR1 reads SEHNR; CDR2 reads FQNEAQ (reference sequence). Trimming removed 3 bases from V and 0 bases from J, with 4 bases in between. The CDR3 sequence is CASSFNSTDTQYF. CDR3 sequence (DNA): TGTGCCAGCAGCTTCAACAGCACAGATACGCAGTATTTT.

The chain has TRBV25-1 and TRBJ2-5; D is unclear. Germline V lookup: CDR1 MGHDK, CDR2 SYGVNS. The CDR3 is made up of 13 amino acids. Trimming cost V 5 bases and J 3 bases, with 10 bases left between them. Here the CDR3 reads CASSPPAEETQYF. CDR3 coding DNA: TGTGCCAGCAGTCCCCCGGCGGAAGAGACCCAGTACTTC.

This chain's CDR3 is CASSLGPGLSYEQYF. CDR3 coding DNA: TGTGCCAGCAGCTTAGGCCCCGGGCTATCCTACGAGCAGTACTTC. The chain has TRBV11-2 and TRBJ2-7, with D hard to call. With 1 base removed from V and 1 base from J, the gap between germline ends came to 11 bases. CDR1 SGHAT and CDR2 FQNNGV come from the germline V gene. The CDR3 length is 15 residues.

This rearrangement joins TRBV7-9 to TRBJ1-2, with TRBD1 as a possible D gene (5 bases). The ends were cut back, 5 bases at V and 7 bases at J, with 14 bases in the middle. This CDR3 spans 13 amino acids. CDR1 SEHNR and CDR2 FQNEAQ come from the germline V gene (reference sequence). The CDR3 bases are TGTGCCAGCAGCCTAGACAGCTATGGTGGCTACACCTTC. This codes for CASSLDSYGGYTF. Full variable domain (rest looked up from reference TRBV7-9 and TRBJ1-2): DTGVSQNPRHKITKRGQNVTFRCDPISEHNRLYWYRQTLGQGPEFLTYFQNEAQLEKSRLLSDRFSAERPKGSFSTLEIQRTEQGDSAMYLCASSLDSYGGYTFGSGTRLTVV.

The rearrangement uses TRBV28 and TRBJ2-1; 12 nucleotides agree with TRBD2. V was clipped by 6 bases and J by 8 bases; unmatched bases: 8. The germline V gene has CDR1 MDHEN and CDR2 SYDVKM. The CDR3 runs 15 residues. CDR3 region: CASSNTTSGRYEQFF. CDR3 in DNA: TGTGCCAGCAGCAATACGACTAGCGGGAGATATGAGCAGTTCTTC.

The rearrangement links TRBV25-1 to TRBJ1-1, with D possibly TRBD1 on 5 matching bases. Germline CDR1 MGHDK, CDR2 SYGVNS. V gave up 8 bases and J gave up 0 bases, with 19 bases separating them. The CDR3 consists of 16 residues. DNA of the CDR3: TGTGCCAGCCTGGTGGGGGAGGATAACATGAACACTGAAGCTTTCTTT. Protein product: CASLVGEDNMNTEAFF. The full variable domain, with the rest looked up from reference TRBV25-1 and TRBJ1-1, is EADIYQTPRYLVIGTGKKITLECSQTMGHDKMYWYQQDPGMELHLIHYSYGVNSTEKGDLSSESTVSRIRTEHFPLTLESARPSHTSQYLCASLVGEDNMNTEAFFGQGTRLTVV.